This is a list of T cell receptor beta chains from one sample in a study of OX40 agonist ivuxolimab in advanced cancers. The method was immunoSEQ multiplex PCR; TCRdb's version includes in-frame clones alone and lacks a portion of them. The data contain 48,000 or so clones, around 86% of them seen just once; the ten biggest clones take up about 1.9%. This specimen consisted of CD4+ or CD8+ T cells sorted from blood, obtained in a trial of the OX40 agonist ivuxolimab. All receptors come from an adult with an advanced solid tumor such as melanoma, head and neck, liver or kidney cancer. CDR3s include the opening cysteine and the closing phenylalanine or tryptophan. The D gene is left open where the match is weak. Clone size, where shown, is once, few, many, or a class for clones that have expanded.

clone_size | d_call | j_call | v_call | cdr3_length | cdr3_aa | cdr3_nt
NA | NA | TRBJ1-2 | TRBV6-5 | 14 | CASSSTTGYYGYTF | TGTGCCAGCAGTTCTACGACAGGTTACTATGGCTACACCTTC
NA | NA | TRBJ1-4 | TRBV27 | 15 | CASSFRGPTGEKLFF | TGTGCCAGCAGTTTTAGGGGCCCCACCGGTGAAAAACTGTTTTTT
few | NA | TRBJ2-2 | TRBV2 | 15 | CASRSGAGPTGELFF | TGTGCCTCCCGATCGGGGGCAGGCCCAACCGGGGAGCTGTTTTTT
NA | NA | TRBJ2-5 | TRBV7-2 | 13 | CASSLWGTETQYF | TGTGCCAGCAGCTTGTGGGGAACGGAGACCCAGTACTTC
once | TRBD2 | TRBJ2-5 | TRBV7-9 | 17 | CASSLEVALAALETQYF | TGTGCCAGCAGCTTAGAGGTAGCGCTAGCGGCTCTAGAGACCCAGTACTTC
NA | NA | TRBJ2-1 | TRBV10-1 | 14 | CASSPGGIPNEQFF | TGCGCCAGCAGCCCTGGGGGTATCCCCAATGAGCAGTTCTTC
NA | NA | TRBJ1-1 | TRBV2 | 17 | CASSERGPGGLGTEAFF | TGTGCCAGCAGTGAAAGAGGGCCCGGGGGTCTGGGTACTGAAGCTTTCTTT
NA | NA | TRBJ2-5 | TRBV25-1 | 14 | CASSEFEQQETQYF | TGTGCCAGCAGTGAATTCGAACAGCAAGAGACCCAGTACTTC
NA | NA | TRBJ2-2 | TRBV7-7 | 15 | CASSLGVTSPGELFF | TGTGCCAGCAGCTTAGGAGTGACTAGTCCCGGGGAGCTGTTTTTT
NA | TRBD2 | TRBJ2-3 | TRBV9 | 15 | CASSETSGDTDTQYF | TGTGCCAGCAGTGAGACTAGCGGGGACACAGATACGCAGTATTTT
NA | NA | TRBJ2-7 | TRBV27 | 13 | CASSRRQSYEQYF | TGTGCCAGCAGCCGACGACAGTCCTACGAGCAGTACTTC
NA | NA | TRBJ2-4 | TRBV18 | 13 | CASSPPSKNIQYF | TGTGCCAGCTCACCGCCGAGCAAAAACATTCAGTACTTC
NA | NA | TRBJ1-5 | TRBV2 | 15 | CASSGDGLSNQPQHF | TGTGCCAGCAGTGGTGACGGACTCAGCAATCAGCCCCAGCATTTT
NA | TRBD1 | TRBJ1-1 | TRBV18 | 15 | CASSGNRGPNTEAFF | TGTGCCAGCTCAGGAAACAGGGGGCCTAACACTGAAGCTTTCTTT
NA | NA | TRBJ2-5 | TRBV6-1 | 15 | CASSDRDTFQETQYF | TGTGCCAGCAGTGACCGGGACACCTTCCAAGAGACCCAGTACTTC
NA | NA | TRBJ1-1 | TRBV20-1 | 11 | CSAYDRIRAFF | TGCAGTGCTTATGACAGGATCAGGGCTTTCTTT
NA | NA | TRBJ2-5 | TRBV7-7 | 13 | CASSPRLQETQYF | TGTGCCAGCAGCCCCCGCCTTCAAGAGACCCAGTACTTC
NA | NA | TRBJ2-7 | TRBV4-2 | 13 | CASRAGSEYEQYF | TGTGCCAGCAGGGCGGGGTCAGAATACGAGCAGTACTTC
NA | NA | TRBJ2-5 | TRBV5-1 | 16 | CASSLIPGGATETQYF | TGCGCCAGCAGCTTGATTCCCGGGGGCGCGACAGAGACCCAGTACTTC
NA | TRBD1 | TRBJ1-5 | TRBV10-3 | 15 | CAISEDGTGLQPQHF | TGTGCCATCAGTGAGGACGGGACAGGGCTTCAGCCCCAGCATTTT
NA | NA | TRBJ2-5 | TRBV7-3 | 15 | CASSVTGTHQETQYF | TGTGCCAGCAGCGTCACCGGGACGCACCAAGAGACCCAGTACTTC
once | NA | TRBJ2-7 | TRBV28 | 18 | CASSFYQGFPSSSYEQYF | TGTGCCAGCAGTTTTTACCAAGGGTTTCCCTCGAGCTCCTACGAGCAGTACTTC
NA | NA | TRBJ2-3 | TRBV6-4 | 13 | CASSAAPTDTQYF | TGTGCCAGCAGTGCAGCACCCACAGATACGCAGTATTTT
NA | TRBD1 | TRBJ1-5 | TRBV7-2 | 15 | CASSRGTEVYQPQHF | TGTGCCAGCAGCAGGGGGACAGAAGTCTATCAGCCCCAGCATTTT
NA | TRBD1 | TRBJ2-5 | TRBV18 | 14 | CASSSTGGRETQYF | TGTGCCAGCTCATCAACAGGGGGCCGGGAGACCCAGTACTTC
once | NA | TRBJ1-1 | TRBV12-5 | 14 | CASGLDSQGRGAFF | TGTGCTAGTGGTTTGGATTCTCAGGGGAGGGGAGCTTTCTTT
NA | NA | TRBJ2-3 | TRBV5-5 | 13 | CASSLLVSDTQYF | TGTGCCAGCAGCTTGTTAGTTTCAGATACGCAGTATTTT
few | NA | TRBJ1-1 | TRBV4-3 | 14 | CASSPRTDNTEAFF | TGCGCCAGCAGCCCCAGGACAGACAACACTGAAGCTTTCTTT
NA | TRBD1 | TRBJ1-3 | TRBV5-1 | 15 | CASSSTGWPGNTIYF | TGCGCCAGCAGCTCGACAGGGTGGCCTGGAAACACCATATATTTT
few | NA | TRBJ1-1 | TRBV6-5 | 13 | CASSHELNTEAFF | TGTGCCAGCAGTCACGAGTTGAACACTGAAGCTTTCTTT
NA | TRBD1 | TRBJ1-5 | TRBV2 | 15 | CASNIQGAGNQPQHF | TGTGCCAGCAACATACAGGGGGCCGGCAATCAGCCCCAGCATTTT
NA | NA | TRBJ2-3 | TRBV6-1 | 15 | CASSEAGAEADTQYF | TGTGCCAGCAGTGAGGCGGGGGCGGAGGCAGATACGCAGTATTTT